This T cell receptor (beta chain) appears in the sequencing data of a study of cytotoxic CD8 clonotypes in ibrutinib-treated CLL. In the study overall: Outcomes included around 25 partial and 2 complete responses; after median roughly 70 months, approximately 14 stayed remitted and roughly twelve progressed. Following treatment for a median about 12 months, range 6 to 36, response samples were then taken.

V was clipped by 4 bases and J by 6 bases, with 15 bases between them. The CDR3 contains 13 residues. CDR1 GTSNPN and CDR2 SVGIG come from the germline V gene (reference sequence). A few counts support this clone. Its antigen is currently unknown. TCRdb's table, derived via immunoSEQ multiplex PCR, lists solely in-frame clones and lacks some. The sample has tens of thousands of clones, approximately 60% seen once. Study-level points and caveats: The times at which samples were taken varied between sustained-remission and progressing patients.

Sample: PBMCs, taken before ibrutinib treatment. This sequence originates from a human donor with chronic lymphocytic leukemia. This chain links TRBV30 with TRBJ1-2; TRBD1 might be the D (5 bases). The chain's CDR3 is CAWNRGEADGYTF. CDR3 sequence (DNA): TGTGCCTGGAATCGAGGGGAGGCGGATGGCTACACCTTC.